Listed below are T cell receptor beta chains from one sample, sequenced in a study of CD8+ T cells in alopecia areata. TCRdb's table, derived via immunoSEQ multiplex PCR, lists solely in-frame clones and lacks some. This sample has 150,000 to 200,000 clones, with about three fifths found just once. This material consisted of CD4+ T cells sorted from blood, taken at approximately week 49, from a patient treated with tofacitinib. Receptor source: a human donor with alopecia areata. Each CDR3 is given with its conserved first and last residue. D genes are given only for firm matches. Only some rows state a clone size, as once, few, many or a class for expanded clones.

CDR3aa: CATSAGQINEKLFF
CDR3nt: TGTGCCACCAGCGCGGGACAGATTAATGAAAAACTGTTTTTT
d_gene: TRBD1
j_gene: TRBJ1-4
abundance: -
v_gene: TRBV15

CDR3aa: CSVEGRILTDTQYF
CDR3nt: TGCAGCGTTGAGGGGCGGATCCTGACAGATACGCAGTATTTT
d_gene: -
j_gene: TRBJ2-3
abundance: few
v_gene: TRBV29-1

CDR3aa: CSVDPGQGAEQYF
CDR3nt: TGCAGCGTCGACCCGGGACAGGGGGCCGAGCAGTACTTC
d_gene: TRBD1
j_gene: TRBJ2-7
abundance: once
v_gene: TRBV29-1

CDR3aa: CASSLDWTAPGYTF
CDR3nt: TGTGCCAGCAGCTTAGATTGGACAGCTCCTGGCTACACCTTC
d_gene: -
j_gene: TRBJ1-2
abundance: -
v_gene: TRBV7-2

CDR3aa: CASSPLPGRGTDTQYF
CDR3nt: TGTGCCAGCTCACCACTCCCGGGACGGGGCACAGATACGCAGTATTTT
d_gene: -
j_gene: TRBJ2-3
abundance: once
v_gene: TRBV18

CDR3aa: CASDGDYGYTF
CDR3nt: TGTGCCAGCGACGGAGACTATGGCTACACCTTC
d_gene: -
j_gene: TRBJ1-2
abundance: once
v_gene: TRBV7-9

CDR3aa: CSVVPRTGGYEQYF
CDR3nt: TGCAGCGTTGTCCCGCGGACAGGGGGCTACGAGCAGTACTTC
d_gene: TRBD1
j_gene: TRBJ2-7
abundance: few
v_gene: TRBV29-1

CDR3aa: CAISGDGNNSPLHF
CDR3nt: TGTGCCATCAGTGGAGACGGGAATAATTCACCCCTCCACTTT
d_gene: -
j_gene: TRBJ1-6
abundance: -
v_gene: TRBV10-3

CDR3aa: CSVGSGANTGELFF
CDR3nt: TGCAGCGTCGGAAGCGGGGCTAACACCGGGGAGCTGTTTTTT
d_gene: TRBD2
j_gene: TRBJ2-2
abundance: -
v_gene: TRBV29-1

CDR3aa: CSVMDLNQPQHF
CDR3nt: TGCAGCGTGATGGACCTTAATCAGCCCCAGCATTTT
d_gene: -
j_gene: TRBJ1-5
abundance: few
v_gene: TRBV29-1

CDR3aa: CAWSVVSHTQYF
CDR3nt: TGTGCCTGGAGTGTAGTATCACATACGCAGTATTTT
d_gene: -
j_gene: TRBJ2-3
abundance: -
v_gene: TRBV30

CDR3aa: CASSLGDSYEQYF
CDR3nt: TGTGCCAGCAGCTTAGGTGATTCCTACGAGCAGTACTTC
d_gene: -
j_gene: TRBJ2-7
abundance: -
v_gene: TRBV11-3

CDR3aa: CSVRTHRYGDYGYTF
CDR3nt: TGCAGCGTACGGACACACAGATATGGAGACTATGGCTACACCTTC
d_gene: -
j_gene: TRBJ1-2
abundance: few
v_gene: TRBV29-1

CDR3aa: CSVESGQGYNEQFF
CDR3nt: TGCAGCGTTGAATCGGGACAGGGTTACAATGAGCAGTTCTTC
d_gene: TRBD1
j_gene: TRBJ2-1
abundance: few
v_gene: TRBV29-1

CDR3aa: CASSQDRSGTDTQYF
CDR3nt: TGCGCCAGCAGCCAAGACAGGTCGGGCACAGATACGCAGTATTTT
d_gene: -
j_gene: TRBJ2-3
abundance: -
v_gene: TRBV4-3

CDR3aa: CASSLDIETQYF
CDR3nt: TGTGCCAGCAGCTTAGATATAGAGACCCAGTACTTC
d_gene: -
j_gene: TRBJ2-5
abundance: -
v_gene: TRBV7-9

CDR3aa: CATSSARHLHTDGYTF
CDR3nt: TGTGCCACCAGCAGTGCCAGACACCTCCACACCGATGGCTACACCTTC
d_gene: -
j_gene: TRBJ1-2
abundance: -
v_gene: TRBV15

CDR3aa: CASIPPRGGASYEQYF
CDR3nt: TGTGCCAGCATCCCTCCCCGCGGGGGGGCCTCCTACGAGCAGTACTTC
d_gene: -
j_gene: TRBJ2-7
abundance: few
v_gene: TRBV21-1

CDR3aa: CAWSPGVSFQPQHF
CDR3nt: TGTGCCTGGAGTCCCGGGGTGTCCTTTCAGCCCCAGCATTTT
d_gene: -
j_gene: TRBJ1-5
abundance: -
v_gene: TRBV30

CDR3aa: CASSPGQEYGYTF
CDR3nt: TGTGCCAGCAGCCCCGGACAGGAGTATGGCTACACCTTC
d_gene: TRBD1
j_gene: TRBJ1-2
abundance: -
v_gene: TRBV7-8

CDR3aa: CATGGQLHNEQFF
CDR3nt: TGTGCCACCGGGGGACAACTCCACAATGAGCAGTTCTTC
d_gene: -
j_gene: TRBJ2-1
abundance: few
v_gene: TRBV15

CDR3aa: CASSPEIGNQPQHF
CDR3nt: TGTGCCAGCAGTCCGGAGATAGGCAATCAGCCCCAGCATTTT
d_gene: -
j_gene: TRBJ1-5
abundance: -
v_gene: TRBV2

CDR3aa: CASGVTDTQYF
CDR3nt: TGCGCCAGCGGGGTCACAGATACGCAGTATTTT
d_gene: -
j_gene: TRBJ2-3
abundance: -
v_gene: TRBV10-2

CDR3aa: CSVEYQMEGKNIQYF
CDR3nt: TGCAGCGTTGAGTACCAGATGGAGGGCAAAAACATTCAGTACTTC
d_gene: -
j_gene: TRBJ2-4
abundance: -
v_gene: TRBV29-1

CDR3aa: CAWSGGNQPQHF
CDR3nt: TGTGCCTGGAGTGGTGGCAATCAGCCCCAGCATTTT
d_gene: -
j_gene: TRBJ1-5
abundance: -
v_gene: TRBV30

CDR3aa: CSHKGGQGETQYF
CDR3nt: TGCAGCCACAAGGGGGGCCAGGGAGAGACCCAGTACTTC
d_gene: -
j_gene: TRBJ2-5
abundance: -
v_gene: TRBV29-1

CDR3aa: CASSTRDRAYEQYF
CDR3nt: TGTGCCAGTAGTACCCGGGACAGGGCTTACGAGCAGTACTTC
d_gene: TRBD1
j_gene: TRBJ2-7
abundance: -
v_gene: TRBV19

CDR3aa: CASSVGRTNTEAFF
CDR3nt: TGTGCCAGCAGCGTAGGAAGGACGAACACTGAAGCTTTCTTT
d_gene: -
j_gene: TRBJ1-1
abundance: -
v_gene: TRBV9

CDR3aa: CSVPDEGMSTDTQYF
CDR3nt: TGCAGCGTTCCCGACGAGGGGATGAGCACAGATACGCAGTATTTT
d_gene: -
j_gene: TRBJ2-3
abundance: -
v_gene: TRBV29-1

CDR3aa: CASSRSDGSHEQYF
CDR3nt: TGTGCCAGCTCACGCTCGGACGGCTCCCACGAGCAGTACTTC
d_gene: -
j_gene: TRBJ2-7
abundance: once
v_gene: TRBV18

CDR3aa: CASSWGPTSPEAFF
CDR3nt: TGTGCCAGCAGCTGGGGGCCGACTAGCCCTGAAGCTTTCTTT
d_gene: -
j_gene: TRBJ1-1
abundance: -
v_gene: TRBV5-6

CDR3aa: CAAGSSYNEQFF
CDR3nt: TGTGCCGCCGGGAGCTCCTACAATGAGCAGTTCTTC
d_gene: -
j_gene: TRBJ2-1
abundance: -
v_gene: TRBV15

CDR3aa: CSVNELMGQGADYGYTF
CDR3nt: TGCAGCGTTAATGAACTTATGGGACAGGGGGCGGACTATGGCTACACCTTC
d_gene: TRBD1
j_gene: TRBJ1-2
abundance: -
v_gene: TRBV29-1

CDR3aa: CASSLAPEGIGAEAFF
CDR3nt: TGTGCCAGCAGCTTAGCGCCTGAGGGGATCGGGGCTGAAGCTTTCTTT
d_gene: -
j_gene: TRBJ1-1
abundance: -
v_gene: TRBV7-2

CDR3aa: CAIRRDSTDNEQFF
CDR3nt: TGTGCCATACGCCGGGACAGCACTGACAATGAGCAGTTCTTC
d_gene: TRBD1
j_gene: TRBJ2-1
abundance: -
v_gene: TRBV10-3

CDR3aa: CAWSVESGPPLHF
CDR3nt: TGTGCCTGGAGTGTCGAGTCAGGGCCACCCCTCCACTTT
d_gene: -
j_gene: TRBJ1-6
abundance: -
v_gene: TRBV30

CDR3aa: CAWSSGLGEQYF
CDR3nt: TGTGCCTGGAGTTCAGGGTTGGGTGAGCAGTACTTC
d_gene: -
j_gene: TRBJ2-7
abundance: -
v_gene: TRBV30

CDR3aa: CASTPLGDNEQFF
CDR3nt: TGCGCCAGCACGCCGCTCGGCGATAATGAGCAGTTCTTC
d_gene: -
j_gene: TRBJ2-1
abundance: -
v_gene: TRBV5-1

CDR3aa: CAWSRTGRAGNTIYF
CDR3nt: TGTGCCTGGTCTCGGACAGGGCGGGCTGGAAACACCATATATTTT
d_gene: TRBD1
j_gene: TRBJ1-3
abundance: -
v_gene: TRBV30

CDR3aa: CAWSDLGTSGGTVTRRYNEQFF
CDR3nt: TGTGCCTGGAGTGACCTAGGGACTAGCGGGGGGACCGTTACTAGAAGATACAATGAGCAGTTCTTC
d_gene: TRBD2
j_gene: TRBJ2-1
abundance: -
v_gene: TRBV30

CDR3aa: CASSPYTQGGNIQYF
CDR3nt: TGTGCCAGCAGTCCATACACACAAGGAGGGAACATTCAGTACTTC
d_gene: -
j_gene: TRBJ2-4
abundance: -
v_gene: TRBV27

CDR3aa: CASSNTRDSSYEQYF
CDR3nt: TGTGCCAGCTCTAATACTCGGGACAGCTCCTACGAGCAGTACTTC
d_gene: TRBD1
j_gene: TRBJ2-7
abundance: -
v_gene: TRBV7-9

CDR3aa: CASSPASGAYNEQFF
CDR3nt: TGCGCCAGCAGCCCCGCGAGCGGGGCTTACAATGAGCAGTTCTTC
d_gene: TRBD2
j_gene: TRBJ2-1
abundance: -
v_gene: TRBV5-1

CDR3aa: CAISDQGSYGYTF
CDR3nt: TGTGCCATCAGTGATCAGGGTAGCTATGGCTACACCTTC
d_gene: -
j_gene: TRBJ1-2
abundance: -
v_gene: TRBV10-3

CDR3aa: CASNTQGGSTEAFF
CDR3nt: TGTGCCAGCAATACTCAGGGGGGGAGCACTGAAGCTTTCTTT
d_gene: TRBD1
j_gene: TRBJ1-1
abundance: few
v_gene: TRBV6-1

CDR3aa: CATTLGAGELFF
CDR3nt: TGTGCCACCACCCTGGGGGCCGGGGAGCTGTTTTTT
d_gene: -
j_gene: TRBJ2-2
abundance: few
v_gene: TRBV7-9

CDR3aa: CSVERGGKLFF
CDR3nt: TGCAGCGTTGAAAGAGGCGGAAAACTGTTTTTT
d_gene: -
j_gene: TRBJ1-4
abundance: -
v_gene: TRBV29-1

CDR3aa: CASKGDRAGQETQYF
CDR3nt: TGTGCCAGCAAGGGAGACAGGGCGGGCCAAGAGACCCAGTACTTC
d_gene: TRBD1
j_gene: TRBJ2-5
abundance: few
v_gene: TRBV25-1

CDR3aa: CASKSPPGGEQYF
CDR3nt: TGTGCCAGCAAAAGTCCCCCAGGGGGCGAGCAGTACTTC
d_gene: TRBD1
j_gene: TRBJ2-7
abundance: -
v_gene: TRBV7-6

CDR3aa: CASEGFRNEQFF
CDR3nt: TGTGCCAGCGAGGGATTTCGGAATGAGCAGTTCTTC
d_gene: -
j_gene: TRBJ2-1
abundance: few
v_gene: TRBV7-9

CDR3aa: CSVTELVGYTF
CDR3nt: TGCAGCGTTACAGAGTTAGTTGGCTACACCTTC
d_gene: -
j_gene: TRBJ1-2
abundance: -
v_gene: TRBV29-1

CDR3aa: CSGVRGSDTQYF
CDR3nt: TGCAGCGGAGTTCGGGGCTCAGATACGCAGTATTTT
d_gene: -
j_gene: TRBJ2-3
abundance: few
v_gene: TRBV29-1

CDR3aa: CASSQPGGETEAFF
CDR3nt: TGCGCCAGCAGTCAACCGGGAGGGGAAACTGAAGCTTTCTTT
d_gene: -
j_gene: TRBJ1-1
abundance: -
v_gene: TRBV23-1

CDR3aa: CATSRDLNTEAFF
CDR3nt: TGTGCCACCAGCAGAGATCTGAACACTGAAGCTTTCTTT
d_gene: -
j_gene: TRBJ1-1
abundance: once
v_gene: TRBV15

CDR3aa: CSVELNRDGTYEQYF
CDR3nt: TGCAGCGTTGAGCTTAACAGGGATGGGACCTACGAGCAGTACTTC
d_gene: -
j_gene: TRBJ2-7
abundance: -
v_gene: TRBV29-1

CDR3aa: CASSPRYNEQFF
CDR3nt: TGTGCCAGCAGCCCCAGATACAATGAGCAGTTCTTC
d_gene: -
j_gene: TRBJ2-1
abundance: -
v_gene: TRBV7-9

CDR3aa: CASSHTSISYEQYF
CDR3nt: TGTGCCAGCAGTCATACCAGCATTTCCTACGAGCAGTACTTC
d_gene: -
j_gene: TRBJ2-7
abundance: -
v_gene: TRBV6-1